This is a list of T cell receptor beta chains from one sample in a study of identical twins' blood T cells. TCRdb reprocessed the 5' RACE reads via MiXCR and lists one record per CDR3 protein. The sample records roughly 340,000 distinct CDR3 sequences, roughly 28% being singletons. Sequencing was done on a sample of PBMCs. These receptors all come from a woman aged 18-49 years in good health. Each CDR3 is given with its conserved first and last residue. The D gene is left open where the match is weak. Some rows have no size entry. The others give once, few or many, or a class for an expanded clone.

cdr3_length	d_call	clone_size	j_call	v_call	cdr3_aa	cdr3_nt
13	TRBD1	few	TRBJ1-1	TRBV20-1	CSAQRTGVTEAFF	TGCAGTGCCCAACGGACAGGGGTCACTGAAGCTTTCTTT
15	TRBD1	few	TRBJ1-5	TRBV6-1	CASSDRGRLDQPQHF	TGTGCCAGCAGTGACAGGGGGCGATTAGATCAGCCCCAGCATTTT
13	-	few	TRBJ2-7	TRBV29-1	CSVRRAGRDEQYF	TGCAGCGTCCGGAGGGCAGGGAGAGACGAGCAGTACTTC
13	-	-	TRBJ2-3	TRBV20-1	CSAESPAVNTQYF	TGCAGTGCTGAGTCCCCAGCCGTCAATACGCAGTATTTT
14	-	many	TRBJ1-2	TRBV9	CASSVAQGIYGYTF	TGTGCCAGCAGCGTAGCTCAGGGAATCTATGGCTACACCTTC
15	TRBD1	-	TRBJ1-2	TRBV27	CASSSLQGGFDGYTF	TGTGCCAGCAGTTCGCTACAGGGGGGGTTCGATGGCTACACCTTC
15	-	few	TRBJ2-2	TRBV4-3	CASSQVLSNTGELFF	TGCGCCAGCAGCCAAGTACTGTCGAACACCGGGGAGCTGTTTTTT
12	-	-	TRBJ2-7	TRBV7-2	CASSLSTHEQYF	TGTGCCAGCAGCTTGTCGACCCACGAGCAGTACTTC
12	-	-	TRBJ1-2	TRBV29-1	CSVDRSYYGYTF	TGCAGCGTTGACAGGTCTTACTATGGCTACACCTTC
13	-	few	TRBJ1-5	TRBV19	CASSFRSNQPQHF	TGTGCCAGTAGTTTCAGATCCAATCAGCCCCAGCATTTT
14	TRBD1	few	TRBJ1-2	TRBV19	CASSMGQFFFGYTF	TGTGCCAGTAGTATGGGACAGTTCTTCTTCGGCTACACCTTC
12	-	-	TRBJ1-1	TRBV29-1	CSVRQPNTEAFF	TGCAGCGTTAGACAGCCGAACACTGAAGCTTTCTTT
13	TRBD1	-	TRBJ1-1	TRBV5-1	CASSSTGATEVFF	TGCGCCAGCAGCTCTACAGGGGCCACTGAAGTTTTCTTT
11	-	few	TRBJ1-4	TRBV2	CTSTVTEKLFF	TGTACCAGCACGGTGACTGAAAAACTGTTTTTT
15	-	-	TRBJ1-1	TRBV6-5	CASSYLQGRGTEAFF	TGTGCCAGCAGTTACCTTCAGGGTAGAGGCACTGAAGCTTTCTTT
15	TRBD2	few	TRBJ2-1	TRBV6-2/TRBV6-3	CASSRWGGSYNEQFF	TGTGCCAGCAGCCGGTGGGGGGGCTCCTACAATGAGCAGTTCTTC
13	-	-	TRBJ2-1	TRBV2	CASVRAGANEQFF	TGTGCCAGCGTGCGGGCAGGGGCGAATGAGCAGTTCTTC
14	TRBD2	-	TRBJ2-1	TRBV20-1	CSATRTSGANEQFF	TGCAGTGCCACTCGGACTAGCGGGGCCAATGAGCAGTTCTTC
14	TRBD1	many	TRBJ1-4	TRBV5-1	CASSFGQGNEKLFF	TGCGCCAGCAGCTTCGGACAGGGTAATGAAAAACTGTTTTTT
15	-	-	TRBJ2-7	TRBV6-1	CASMEGPWAFHEQYF	TGTGCCAGCATGGAGGGTCCCTGGGCTTTCCACGAGCAGTACTTC
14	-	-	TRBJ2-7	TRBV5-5	CASSFLHTSYEQYF	TGTGCCAGCAGCTTTTTGCACACCTCCTACGAGCAGTACTTC
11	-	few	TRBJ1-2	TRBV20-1	CSAPAPSGYTF	TGCAGTGCTCCTGCCCCAAGCGGCTACACCTTC
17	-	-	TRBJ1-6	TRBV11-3	CASSPSAAVVINSPLHF	TGTGCCAGCAGCCCCTCGGCGGCAGTAGTGATCAATTCACCCCTCCACTTT
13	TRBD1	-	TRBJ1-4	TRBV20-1	CSAARQGNEKLFF	TGCAGTGCTGCCCGACAGGGTAATGAGAAACTGTTTTTT
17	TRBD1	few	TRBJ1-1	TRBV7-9	CASSWRPGTGNPTEAFF	TGTGCCAGCAGCTGGCGTCCCGGGACAGGGAACCCCACTGAAGCTTTCTTT
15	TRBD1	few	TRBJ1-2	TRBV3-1	CASSQAWTGTSLYTF	TGTGCCAGCAGCCAAGCATGGACAGGGACATCTCTCTACACCTTC
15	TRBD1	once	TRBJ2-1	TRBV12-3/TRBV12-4	CASSLWTGDPNEQFF	TGTGCCAGCAGTCTCTGGACAGGGGACCCCAATGAGCAGTTCTTC